One sample yielded the 10 T cell receptor beta chains listed below, sequenced in a study of blood T cell repertoires in COVID-19. Clones were sequenced by immunoSEQ multiplex PCR, and TCRdb holds only the in-frame ones, with some missing. The sample lists 110,000 to 150,000 clones, about nine tenths occurring once. The sample consisted of peripheral blood. These receptors were taken from a man over 45 with active or convalescent COVID-19.

About this clone itself: Compared with germline, one end of the junction differs, possibly owing to a read error. The rearrangement uses TRBV7-7 and TRBJ2-2; TRBD1 is a possible D gene (5 bases). Germline V CDR1 and CDR2: SSHAT, FNYEAQ (reference sequence). The length of the CDR3 is 16 residues. In DNA form, the CDR3 reads TGTGCTAGCAGCCAAGGTCCTGGGGCGGACACCGGGGAGCTGTTTTTT. This translates into CASSQGPGADTGELFF.

The J gene is TRBJ1-2, the V gene TRBV24-1; 8 nucleotides align to TRBD1. V dropped 0 bases and J dropped 4; count of bases not matched to a gene: 0. Germline values: CDR1 KGHDR, CDR2 SFDVKD. CDR3 length equals 14 residues. DNA for the CDR3: TGTGCCACCAGTGATTTGGGGACAGGCTATGGCTACACCTTC. Encoded protein: CATSDLGTGYGYTF.

The chain uses TRBV28 and TRBJ1-4; possibly TRBD1 for D (5 bases). CDR3 length equals 15 residues. Trimming pared 5 bases from V and 9 bases from J, leaving 19 bases between. The germline V gene encodes CDR1 MDHEN and CDR2 SYDVKM. DNA of the CDR3: TGTGCCAGCAGTGACAGATCCCCCGCGTCGAAAAAACTGTTTTTT. Translating gives CASSDRSPASKKLFF.

The rearrangement links TRBV6-5 to TRBJ1-1, with no clear D. Germline V gene data show CDR1 as MNHEY and CDR2 as SVGAGI. The CDR3 runs to 14 residues. V shed 8 bases and J shed 1 base, with 14 bases lying between them. The CDR3 region is CASAEYTGNTEAFF. The CDR3 coding sequence is TGTGCCAGCGCCGAATATACCGGGAACACTGAAGCTTTCTTT.

This chain connects TRBV24-1 to TRBJ2-3, with D perhaps TRBD1 (6 bases). The CDR3 loop spans 14 amino acids. Trimming removed 6 bases from V and 1 base from J, with 10 bases in between. Germline assignment: CDR1 KGHDR and CDR2 SFDVKD. Here the CDR3 reads CATSPPGGTDTQYF. In DNA, the CDR3 is TGTGCCACCAGTCCCCCAGGGGGCACAGATACGCAGTATTTT.

The V and J genes are TRBV5-5 and TRBJ2-7, with TRBD1 matching 10 bases. Germline CDR1 and CDR2: SGHKS and YYEKEE (reference sequence). The CDR3 runs to 17 residues. The trim removed 1 base at V and 0 bases at J, leaving 7 bases unmatched. This CDR3 is CASSLTRTGGSSYEQYF. In DNA, the CDR3 is TGTGCCAGCAGCTTGACTAGGACAGGGGGGAGCTCCTACGAGCAGTACTTC.

In DNA, the CDR3 is TGTGCCAGCAGCTTAGTGGACAGGGGTTCGGGGGGCTACACCTTC. Protein product: CASSLVDRGSGGYTF. The genes are TRBV13 and TRBJ1-2, with 9 bases matching TRBD1. Germline lookup yields CDR1 PRHDT and CDR2 FYEKMQ (reference sequence). V trimming: 1 base; J trimming: 8 bases; junction bases outside the gene matches: 8. CDR3 length: 15 residues.

The chain has TRBV27 and TRBJ2-1; 11 positions agree with TRBD2. Germline V gene lookup returns CDR1 MNHEY and CDR2 SMNVEV (reference sequence). Trimming cost V 5 bases and J 5 bases; bases outside gene matches: 14. This CDR3 contains 18 residues. This CDR3 is CASSHLAGGRRSHNEQFF. The CDR3 bases are TGTGCCAGCAGTCATTTAGCGGGAGGGCGTAGGTCCCACAATGAGCAGTTCTTC.

This clone was picked up a small number of times. The chain uses TRBV15 and TRBJ1-2, with D possibly being TRBD1 (6 bases). Deletions cut 0 bases from V and 6 bases from J, with 11 bases between. In germline, CDR1 is LNHNV, CDR2 YYDKDF (reference sequence). The CDR3 consists of 14 residues. The CDR3 DNA sequence: TGTGCCACCAGCAGAGATTTGGCAGGGGATGGCTACACCTTC. It translates to CATSRDLAGDGYTF.

The rearrangement links TRBV15 to TRBJ1-5; D call uncertain. This CDR3 is 13 amino acids long. Trimming took 8 bases from V and 5 from J, leaving 13 bases between them. From germline, CDR1 is LNHNV and CDR2 YYDKDF (reference sequence). This CDR3 is CATSVQYDQPQHF. In DNA form, the CDR3 reads TGTGCCACCTCAGTGCAGTACGATCAGCCCCAGCATTTT. The full variable domain, in which reference TRBV15 and TRBJ1-5 provide the parts outside the CDR3, is DAMVIQNPRYQVTQFGKPVTLSCSQTLNHNVMYWYQQKSSQAPKLLFHYYDKDFNNEADTPDNFQSRRPNTSFCFLDIRSPGLGDTAMYLCATSVQYDQPQHFGDGTRLSIL.